The 19 T cell receptor beta chains below all came from one sample that was sequenced in a study of Ad26.COV2.S vaccination and SARS-CoV-2 variants. Profiled with immunoSEQ multiplex PCR; TCRdb holds only in-frame clones, not every one. The sample shows about 400,000 clones, 83% of them seen only once. The treatment is: some 20 received Ad26.COV2.S at low or high dose, single or two shots; roughly 5 received placebo; per-sample allocation not given. Samples came from day 63 after the first vaccine or placebo injection. Sequences were derived from peripheral blood, sampled in a trial of Ad26.COV2.S vaccine versus placebo. Receptors originate from a person between 18 and 65 years old who received the Ad26.COV2.S COVID-19 vaccine or a placebo.

The V call is TRBV6-6, the J call TRBJ1-5; no reliable D call. Germline V gene sequence: CDR1 MNHNY, CDR2 SVGAGI (reference sequence). V was cut by 7 bases and J by 7 bases, with 11 bases left in between. The CDR3 is made up of 12 amino acids. In DNA, the CDR3 is TGTGCCAGCACCCTCGGGCCCCAGCCCCAGCATTTT. It codes for CASTLGPQPQHF.

The chain joins TRBV4-3 to TRBJ1-1; D call uncertain. Germline values: CDR1 LGHNA, CDR2 YSLEER. V was trimmed by 0 bases and J by 2 bases, leaving 13 bases between them. The CDR3 sequence is 16 residues long. CDR3 DNA sequence: TGCGCCAGCAGCCAAGATCGGTTTGTGGATAACACTGAAGCTTTCTTT. This gives the protein CASSQDRFVDNTEAFF.

DNA of the CDR3: TGTGCCTGCTCCCTTAGGGACAGGGTCCCCTATGGCTACACCTTC. Translating it yields CACSLRDRVPYGYTF. V usage is TRBV30 and J usage is TRBJ1-2, with 9 bases matching TRBD1. V shed 6 bases and J 4 bases; nucleotides not matched to a gene: 12. CDR3 length equals 15 residues. The germline V gene encodes CDR1 GTSNPN and CDR2 SVGIG (reference sequence).

This clone was seen a handful of times. This sequence joins TRBV18 and TRBJ1-5; maybe TRBD1 (5 bases). The length of the CDR3 is 14 residues. Looked up from germline, CDR1 is KGHSH and CDR2 is LQKENI. The germline V and J ends were trimmed by 5 bases and 4 bases, with 12 bases remaining between them. CDR3 in amino acids: CASSFIGGNQPQHF. In DNA form, the CDR3 reads TGTGCCAGCTCATTTATTGGGGGTAATCAGCCCCAGCATTTT.

The chain has TRBV6-6 and TRBJ1-1, with D possibly being TRBD1 (6 bases). The CDR3 runs to 12 residues. The germline V and J ends were trimmed by 8 bases and 5 bases, with 12 bases remaining between them. Germline V lookup: CDR1 MNHNY, CDR2 SVGAGI (reference sequence). CDR3 sequence (DNA): TGTGCCAGCGCAGGGGTCCTTACTGAAGCTTTCTTT. Encoded protein: CASAGVLTEAFF.

The chain recombines TRBV5-5 with TRBJ2-3; 7 bases are a match to TRBD1. Per germline, CDR1 SGHKS and CDR2 YYEKEE (reference sequence). J lost 2 bases, V lost 4 bases, and 7 bases had no gene match. CDR3 length: 15 residues. The CDR3 protein is CASSSLTGTTDTQYF. The CDR3 DNA sequence: TGTGCCAGCAGCAGCCTGACAGGGACCACAGATACGCAGTATTTT.

The chain carries TRBV5-6 and TRBJ1-1; no reliable D call. Germline V lookup: CDR1 SGHDT, CDR2 YYEEEE. The CDR3 totals 14 residues. The V gene lost 2 bases and the J gene lost 7 bases, with 15 bases spanning the gap. The CDR3, as DNA: TGTGCCAGCAGCTTTTTGGGCAGAAGCCTTGAAGCTTTCTTT. Translating gives CASSFLGRSLEAFF.

This chain connects TRBV12-5 to TRBJ2-2; D remains unclear. The CDR3 covers 13 residues. Trimming removed 3 bases from V and 5 bases from J, with 7 bases in between. CDR1 LGHNT and CDR2 FRNRAP come from the germline V gene. CDR3 in amino acids: CASGLPRTGELFF. In DNA, the CDR3 is TGTGCTAGTGGTTTACCTAGAACCGGGGAGCTGTTTTTT.

The J gene is TRBJ1-6, the V gene TRBV11-2, with no clear D. There are 12 residues in the CDR3. With 4 bases removed from V and 9 bases from J, the gap between germline ends came to 7 bases. The germline gives CDR1 SGHAT, CDR2 FQNNGV. The CDR3 DNA follows: TGTGCCAGCAGCTCCGACATTTCACCCCTCCACTTT. Its translation: CASSSDISPLHF.

V usage is TRBV7-2 and J usage is TRBJ2-1; D might be TRBD2 (6 bases). Germline CDR1 SGHTA, CDR2 FQGNSA. CDR3 length equals 14 residues. Trimming took 3 bases from V and 4 from J, leaving 10 bases between them. CDR3 residues: CASSLSGTYNEQFF. As DNA, the CDR3 is TGTGCCAGCAGCTTGTCCGGGACTTACAATGAGCAGTTCTTC. The whole variable domain, filled in from reference TRBV7-2 and TRBJ2-1, reads GAGVSQSPSNKVTEKGKDVELRCDPISGHTALYWYRQSLGQGLEFLIYFQGNSAPDKSGLPSDRFSAERTGGSVSTLTIQRTQQEDSAVYLCASSLSGTYNEQFFGPGTRLTVL.

This clone came up once. The chain couples TRBV18 to TRBJ2-7; weak D call: TRBD1 (5 bases). V was trimmed by 4 bases and J by 6 bases, leaving 7 bases between them. Germline V gives CDR1 KGHSH, CDR2 LQKENI. CDR3 length: 11 amino acids. The DNA for the CDR3 is TGTGCCAGCTCACTAAGGGGCGAGCAGTACTTC. Its protein is CASSLRGEQYF.

The chain links TRBV29-1 to TRBJ2-3; 8 nucleotides match TRBD1. After removal of 0 bases from V and 6 bases from J, the junction contained 8 bases not matched to a gene. There are 15 residues in the CDR3. In germline, CDR1 is SQVTM, CDR2 ANQGSEA. CDR3 sequence (DNA): TGCAGCGTTGAAGACCGACAGGGGCCCCGGGATACGCAGTATTTT. It specifies CSVEDRQGPRDTQYF.

V is TRBV3-1 (or the pseudogene TRBV3-2) and J is TRBJ1-2; TRBD1 is a possible D gene (5 bases). CDR1 is LGHDT, CDR2 YNNKEL, per germline (reference sequence). V dropped 5 bases and J dropped 10 bases, with 17 bases sitting between them. The length of the CDR3 is 13 residues. Written as DNA, the CDR3 is TGTGCCAGCAGCGTATACACCGGGGGTGACTACACCTTC. Amino acid sequence: CASSVYTGGDYTF.

The rearrangement joins TRBV11-2 to TRBJ2-3, with D unresolved. Per the germline V gene, CDR1 is SGHAT and CDR2 is FQNNGV. The CDR3 has 13 residues. V lost 1 base and J lost 2, with 4 bases in between. CDR3 nucleotide sequence: TGTGCCAGCAGCTTAGTCTACACAGATACGCAGTATTTT. Amino acid sequence: CASSLVYTDTQYF. Based on the CDR3 plus reference TRBV11-2 and TRBJ2-3, the full variable domain is EAGVAQSPRYKIIEKRQSVAFWCNPISGHATLYWYQQILGQGPKLLIQFQNNGVVDDSQLPKDRFSAERLKGVDSTLKIQPAKLEDSAVYLCASSLVYTDTQYFGPGTRLTVL.

This clone showed up just once. CDR3 sequence (DNA): TGCAGCGTTGAAGTGGGCGCTTACAATGAGCAGTTCTTC. It yields the protein CSVEVGAYNEQFF. The rearrangement links TRBV29-1 to TRBJ2-1; D is unresolved. CDR3 size: 13 residues. The germline V gene has CDR1 SQVTM and CDR2 ANQGSEA. V dropped 1 base and J dropped 4 bases, with 8 bases sitting between them.

The gene calls are TRBV10-2 and TRBJ1-1; D is unclear. Between the trimmed V and J ends, which lost 6 bases and 4 bases, there was a span of 12 bases. The germline CDR1 and CDR2 sequences are WSHSY and SAAADI. The CDR3 extends over 13 amino acids. CDR3: CASRTREGTEAFF. In DNA, the CDR3 is TGCGCCAGCAGGACTAGGGAGGGCACTGAAGCTTTCTTT.

This chain connects TRBV25-1 to TRBJ1-1; no clear D gene. CDR1 is MGHDK, CDR2 SYGVNS, per germline. The CDR3 runs to 14 residues. Trimming took off 3 bases at V and 4 bases at J, with 12 bases between the two ends. The CDR3, as DNA: TGTGCCAGCAGTGATATGGGGTGGGGCACTGAAGCTTTCTTT. Its protein is CASSDMGWGTEAFF.

The chain recombines TRBV7-9 with TRBJ2-6; D perhaps matches TRBD1 (5 bases). Germline V gives CDR1 SEHNR, CDR2 FQNEAQ (reference sequence). Trimming removed 2 bases at V and 4 bases at J, with 18 bases between. The CDR3 is 18 residues long. The CDR3 DNA reads as TGTGCCAGCAGCTTATATAGCAGGGCCAGGTGGGGGGCCAACGTCCTGACTTTC. Its protein product is CASSLYSRARWGANVLTF.

This chain connects TRBV3-1 (or the pseudogene TRBV3-2) to TRBJ2-1; D is undetermined. V gave up 4 bases and J gave up 8 bases, with 15 bases separating them. CDR3 length equals 14 residues. The germline CDR1 and CDR2 sequences are LGHDT and YNNKEL (reference sequence). CDR3 sequence reads: CASSRAFPSYEQFF. The CDR3 DNA follows: TGTGCCAGCAGCCGAGCTTTTCCGTCTTATGAGCAGTTCTTC.